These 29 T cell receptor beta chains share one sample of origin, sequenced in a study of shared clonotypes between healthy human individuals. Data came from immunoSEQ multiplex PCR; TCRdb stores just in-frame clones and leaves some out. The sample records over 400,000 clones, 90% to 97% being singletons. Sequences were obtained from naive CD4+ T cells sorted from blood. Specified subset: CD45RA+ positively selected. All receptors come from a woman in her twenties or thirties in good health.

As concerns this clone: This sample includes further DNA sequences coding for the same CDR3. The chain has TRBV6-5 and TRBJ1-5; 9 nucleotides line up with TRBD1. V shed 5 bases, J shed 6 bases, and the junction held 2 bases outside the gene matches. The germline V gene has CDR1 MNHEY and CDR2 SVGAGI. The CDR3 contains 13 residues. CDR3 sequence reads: CASSRDRVQPQHF. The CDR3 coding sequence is TGTGCCAGCAGTCGGGACAGGGTTCAGCCCCAGCATTTT.

As DNA, the CDR3 is TGTGCCAGCAGCTTGCTCGGGACTAGCGGTTACGAGCAGTACTTC. Protein product: CASSLLGTSGYEQYF. The V gene is TRBV5-6, the J gene TRBJ2-7; TRBD2 matches 11 bases. This CDR3 has 15 amino acids. The V gene's germline CDR1 is SGHDT and CDR2 YYEEEE. V dropped 1 base and J dropped 4; count of bases not matched to a gene: 4.

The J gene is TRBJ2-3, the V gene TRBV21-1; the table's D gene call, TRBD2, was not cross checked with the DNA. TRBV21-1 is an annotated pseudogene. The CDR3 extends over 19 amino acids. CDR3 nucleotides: TGTGCCAGCAGCAAAGCCGGAAAAAACCGGGAGAGGGTCACAGATACGCAGTATTTT. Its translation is CASSKAGKNRERVTDTQYF.

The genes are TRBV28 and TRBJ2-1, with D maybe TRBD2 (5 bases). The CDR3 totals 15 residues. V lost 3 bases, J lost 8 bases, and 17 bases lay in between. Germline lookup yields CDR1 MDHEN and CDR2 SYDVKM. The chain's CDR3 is CASSLPPTSIYEQFF. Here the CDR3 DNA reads TGTGCCAGCAGTTTGCCCCCCACTAGTATTTATGAGCAGTTCTTC.

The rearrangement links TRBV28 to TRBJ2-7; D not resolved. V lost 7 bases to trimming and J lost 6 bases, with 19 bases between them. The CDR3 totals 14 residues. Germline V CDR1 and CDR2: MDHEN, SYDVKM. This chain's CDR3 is CASTSSDPPAEQYF. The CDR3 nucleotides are TGTGCCAGCACCTCCTCGGACCCTCCCGCCGAGCAGTACTTC.

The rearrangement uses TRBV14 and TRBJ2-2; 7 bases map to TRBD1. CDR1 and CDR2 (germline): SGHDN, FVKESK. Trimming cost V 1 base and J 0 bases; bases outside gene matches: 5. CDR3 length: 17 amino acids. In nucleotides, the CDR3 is TGTGCCAGCAGCCAAGGTCAGGGGGTGCCGAACACCGGGGAGCTGTTTTTT. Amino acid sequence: CASSQGQGVPNTGELFF. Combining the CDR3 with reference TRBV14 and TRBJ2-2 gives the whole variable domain EAGVTQFPSHSVIEKGQTVTLRCDPISGHDNLYWYRRVMGKEIKFLLHFVKESKQDESGMPNNRFLAERTGGTYSTLKVQPAELEDSGVYFCASSQGQGVPNTGELFFGEGSRLTVL.

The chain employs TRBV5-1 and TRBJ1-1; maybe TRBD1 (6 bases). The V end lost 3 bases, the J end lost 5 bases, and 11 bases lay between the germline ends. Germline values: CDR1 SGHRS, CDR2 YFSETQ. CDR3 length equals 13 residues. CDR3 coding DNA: TGCGCCAGCAGCTCAGGGGTAGATACTGAAGCTTTCTTT. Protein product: CASSSGVDTEAFF.

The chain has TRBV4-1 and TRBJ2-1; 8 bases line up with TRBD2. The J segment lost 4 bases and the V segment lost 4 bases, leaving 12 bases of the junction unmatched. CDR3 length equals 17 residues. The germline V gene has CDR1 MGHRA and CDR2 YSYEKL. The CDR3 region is CASSPLPATSEYNEQFF. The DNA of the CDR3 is TGCGCCAGCAGCCCCCTTCCCGCGACTAGCGAATACAATGAGCAGTTCTTC.

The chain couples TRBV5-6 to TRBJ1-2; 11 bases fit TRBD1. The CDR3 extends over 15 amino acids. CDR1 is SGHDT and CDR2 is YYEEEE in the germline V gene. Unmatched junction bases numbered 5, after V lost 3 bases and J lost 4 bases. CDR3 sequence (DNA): TGTGCCAGCAGCTCCACGGACAGGGGGCTCTATGGCTACACCTTC. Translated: CASSSTDRGLYGYTF.

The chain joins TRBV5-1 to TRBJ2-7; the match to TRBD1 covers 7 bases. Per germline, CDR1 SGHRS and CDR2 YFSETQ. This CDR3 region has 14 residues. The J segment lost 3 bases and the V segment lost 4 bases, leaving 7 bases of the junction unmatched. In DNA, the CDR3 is TGCGCCAGCAGCGTCGGACAGGAATTCTACGAGCAGTACTTC. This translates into CASSVGQEFYEQYF. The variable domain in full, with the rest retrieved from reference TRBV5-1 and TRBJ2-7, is KAGVTQTPRYLIKTRGQQVTLSCSPISGHRSVSWYQQTPGQGLQFLFEYFSETQRNKGNFPGRFSGRQFSNSRSEMNVSTLELGDSALYLCASSVGQEFYEQYFGPGTRLTVT.

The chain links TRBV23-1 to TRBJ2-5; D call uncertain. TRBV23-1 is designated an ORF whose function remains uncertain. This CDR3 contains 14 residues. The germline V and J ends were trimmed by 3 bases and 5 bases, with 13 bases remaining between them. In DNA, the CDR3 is TGCGCCAGCAGTCACCAGTCCCTTGGGGAGACCCAGTACTTC. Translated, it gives CASSHQSLGETQYF.

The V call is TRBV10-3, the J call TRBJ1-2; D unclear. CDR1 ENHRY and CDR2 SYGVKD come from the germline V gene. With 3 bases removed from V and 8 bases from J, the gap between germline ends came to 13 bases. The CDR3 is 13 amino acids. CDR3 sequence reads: CAISDPRRSGYTF. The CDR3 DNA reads TGTGCCATCAGTGACCCTCGAAGGTCGGGCTACACCTTC.

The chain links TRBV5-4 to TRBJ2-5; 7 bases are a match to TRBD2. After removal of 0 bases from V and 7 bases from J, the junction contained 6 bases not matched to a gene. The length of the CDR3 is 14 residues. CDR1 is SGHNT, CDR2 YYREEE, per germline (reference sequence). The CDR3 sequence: CASSLDTAGRTQYF. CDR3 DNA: TGTGCCAGCAGCTTGGATACAGCGGGGAGGACCCAGTACTTC.

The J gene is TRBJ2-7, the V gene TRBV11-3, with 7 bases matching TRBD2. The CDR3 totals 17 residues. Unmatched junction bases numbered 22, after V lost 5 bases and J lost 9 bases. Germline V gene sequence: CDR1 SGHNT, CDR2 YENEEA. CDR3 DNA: TGTGCCAGCAGCCTCGGGGGGAGCCGGAGGTCTTCTTTAAGGCAGTACTTC. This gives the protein CASSLGGSRRSSLRQYF. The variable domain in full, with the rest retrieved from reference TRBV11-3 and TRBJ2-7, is EAGVVQSPRYKIIEKKQPVAFWCNPISGHNTLYWYLQNLGQGPELLIRYENEEAVDDSQLPKDRFSAERLKGVDSTLKIQPAELGDSAVYLCASSLGGSRRSSLRQYFGPGTRLTVT.

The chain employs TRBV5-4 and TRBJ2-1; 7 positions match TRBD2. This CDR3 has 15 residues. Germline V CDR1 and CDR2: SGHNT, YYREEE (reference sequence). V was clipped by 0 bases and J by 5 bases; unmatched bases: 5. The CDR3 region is CASSLDQRGNNEQFF. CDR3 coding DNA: TGTGCCAGCAGCTTGGACCAGCGGGGTAACAATGAGCAGTTCTTC.

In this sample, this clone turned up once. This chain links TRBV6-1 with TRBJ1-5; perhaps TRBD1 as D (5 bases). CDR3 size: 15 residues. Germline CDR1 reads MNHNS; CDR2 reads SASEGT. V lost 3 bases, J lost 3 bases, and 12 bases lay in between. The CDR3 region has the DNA TGTGCCAGCAGTGAGGGGTTAGGGGTCAATCAGCCCCAGCATTTT. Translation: CASSEGLGVNQPQHF.

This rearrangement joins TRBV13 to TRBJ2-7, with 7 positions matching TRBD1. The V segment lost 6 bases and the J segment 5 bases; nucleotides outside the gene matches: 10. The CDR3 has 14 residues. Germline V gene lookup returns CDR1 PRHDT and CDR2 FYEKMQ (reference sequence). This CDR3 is CASRFGQAFNEQYF. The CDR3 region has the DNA TGTGCCAGCAGATTTGGACAGGCTTTCAACGAGCAGTACTTC.

The CDR3 loop reads CASSPISSSGNTIYF. CDR3 nucleotides: TGTGCCAGCTCACCAATTTCCAGCTCTGGAAACACCATATATTTT. The gene calls are TRBV18 and TRBJ1-3; D is unresolved. The length of the CDR3 is 15 residues. The germline CDR1 and CDR2 sequences are KGHSH and LQKENI. Trimming took off 2 bases at V and 0 bases at J, with 8 bases between the two ends.

The CDR3 reads CASRHTDLGEKLFF. The CDR3 DNA is TGTGCCAGCAGACACACAGATTTGGGTGAAAAACTGTTTTTT. V gene TRBV28 combines with J gene TRBJ1-4; no definite D call. V lost 6 bases and J lost 7, with 15 bases in between. Germline V CDR1 and CDR2: MDHEN, SYDVKM. The CDR3 loop spans 14 amino acids.

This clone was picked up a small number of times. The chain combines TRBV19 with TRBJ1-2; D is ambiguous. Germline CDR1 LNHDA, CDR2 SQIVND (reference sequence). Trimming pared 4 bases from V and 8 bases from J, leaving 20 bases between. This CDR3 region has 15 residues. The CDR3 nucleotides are TGTGCCAGTAGTACCCGGGAAGGAGAGCGAAGGGGCTACACCTTC. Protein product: CASSTREGERRGYTF.

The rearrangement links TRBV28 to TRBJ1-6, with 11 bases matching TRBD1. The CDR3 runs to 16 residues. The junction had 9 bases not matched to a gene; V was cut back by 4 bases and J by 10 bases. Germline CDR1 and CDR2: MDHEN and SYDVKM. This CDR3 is CASSSPRTGGKSPLHF. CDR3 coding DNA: TGTGCCAGCAGTTCCCCCCGGACAGGGGGCAAGTCACCCCTCCACTTT.

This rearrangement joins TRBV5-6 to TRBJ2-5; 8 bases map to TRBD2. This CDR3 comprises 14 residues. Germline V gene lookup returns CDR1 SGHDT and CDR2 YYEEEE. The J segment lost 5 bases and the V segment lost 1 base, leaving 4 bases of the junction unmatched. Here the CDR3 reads CASSLREGSETQYF. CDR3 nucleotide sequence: TGTGCCAGCAGCTTGCGGGAGGGGAGTGAGACCCAGTACTTC.

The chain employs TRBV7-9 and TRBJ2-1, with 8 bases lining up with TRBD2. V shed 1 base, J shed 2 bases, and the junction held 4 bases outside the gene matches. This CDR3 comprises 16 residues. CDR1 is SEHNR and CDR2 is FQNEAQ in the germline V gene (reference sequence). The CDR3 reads CASSLGLAGPYNEQFF. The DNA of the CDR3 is TGTGCCAGCAGCTTAGGTCTAGCGGGCCCCTACAATGAGCAGTTCTTC.

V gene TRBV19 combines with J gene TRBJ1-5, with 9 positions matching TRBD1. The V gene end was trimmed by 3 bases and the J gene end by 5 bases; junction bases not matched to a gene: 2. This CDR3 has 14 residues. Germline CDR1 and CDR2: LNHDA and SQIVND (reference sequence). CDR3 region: CASSMGQGDQPQHF. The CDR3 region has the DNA TGTGCCAGTAGTATGGGACAGGGAGATCAGCCCCAGCATTTT.

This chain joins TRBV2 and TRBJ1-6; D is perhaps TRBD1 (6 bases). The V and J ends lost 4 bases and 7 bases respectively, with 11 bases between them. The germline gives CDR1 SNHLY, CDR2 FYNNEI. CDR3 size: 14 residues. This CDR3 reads CASSVTGLNSPLHF. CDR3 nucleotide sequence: TGTGCCAGCAGTGTTACAGGGTTGAATTCACCCCTCCACTTT.

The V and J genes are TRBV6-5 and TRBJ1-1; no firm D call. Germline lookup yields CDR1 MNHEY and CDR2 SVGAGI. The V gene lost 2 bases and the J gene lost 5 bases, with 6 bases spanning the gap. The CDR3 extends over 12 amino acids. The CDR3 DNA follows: TGTGCCAGCAGTTACGGAACGACTGAAGCTTTCTTT. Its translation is CASSYGTTEAFF.

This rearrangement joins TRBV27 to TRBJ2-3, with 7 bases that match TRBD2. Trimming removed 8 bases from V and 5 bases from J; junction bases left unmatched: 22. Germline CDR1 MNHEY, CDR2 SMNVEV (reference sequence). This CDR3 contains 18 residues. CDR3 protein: CASRPQGGRPKRGDTQYF. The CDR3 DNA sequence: TGTGCCAGCCGACCCCAGGGCGGGAGACCTAAACGGGGAGATACGCAGTATTTT.

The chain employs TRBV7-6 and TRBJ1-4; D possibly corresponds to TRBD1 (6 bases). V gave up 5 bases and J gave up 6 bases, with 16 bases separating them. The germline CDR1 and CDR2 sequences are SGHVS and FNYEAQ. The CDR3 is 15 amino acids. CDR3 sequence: CASSPKGQRYEKLFF. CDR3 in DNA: TGTGCCAGCAGCCCAAAAGGACAGCGTTATGAAAAACTGTTTTTT.

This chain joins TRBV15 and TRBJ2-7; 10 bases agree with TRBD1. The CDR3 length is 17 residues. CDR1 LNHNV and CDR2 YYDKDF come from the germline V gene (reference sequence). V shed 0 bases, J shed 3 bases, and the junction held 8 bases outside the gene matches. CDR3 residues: CATSRDSGTGDYYEQYF. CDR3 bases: TGTGCCACCAGCAGAGATAGCGGGACAGGGGATTACTACGAGCAGTACTTC. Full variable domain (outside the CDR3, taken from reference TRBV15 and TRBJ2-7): DAMVIQNPRYQVTQFGKPVTLSCSQTLNHNVMYWYQQKSSQAPKLLFHYYDKDFNNEADTPDNFQSRRPNTSFCFLDIRSPGLGDTAMYLCATSRDSGTGDYYEQYFGPGTRLTVT.